What follows are 8 T cell receptor beta chains derived from one specimen sequenced in a study of blood T cells in healthy people across ages (dated by TCRdb to about 2015). Receptor amplification or capture employed 5' RACE. The reads were generated on an Illumina HiSeq 2500. A second 7 to 11 cycle PCR used a sample-barcoded 5' primer and a J-beta primer mix. TCRdb cleaned the public reads at Q25 with fastp, built clones with MiXCR and kept in-frame beta chains. Every distinct CDR3 protein forms one entry, paired with its most common genes and DNA. The sample table lists about 650,000 distinct CDR3 sequences, roughly half of them with a count of one. Of the sample, roughly 13% falls within the top ten clones. Sequenced input: blood. The origin of the receptors is a woman older than 75 in good health.

The genes are TRBV7-2 and TRBJ1-2; 7 bases line up with TRBD1. The CDR3 is 16 amino acids. Germline trimming cut 5 bases from V and 4 bases from J; bases unmatched to any gene: 13. Germline values: CDR1 SGHTA, CDR2 FQGNSA. CDR3 loop: CASSPGTAADLYGYTF. The DNA of the CDR3 is TGTGCCAGCAGCCCTGGGACAGCCGCTGACCTCTATGGCTACACCTTC.

This clonotype has a count of ten or more. V gene TRBV5-1 combines with J gene TRBJ2-5; perhaps TRBD1 as D (6 bases). This CDR3 spans 15 amino acids. Trimming removed 3 bases from V and 3 bases from J, with 15 bases in between. CDR1 SGHRS and CDR2 YFSETQ come from the germline V gene. For the CDR3, the DNA is TGCGCCAGCAGCTCCATCGGGACAACAGAAGAGACCCAGTACTTC. This gives the protein CASSSIGTTEETQYF. The full variable domain, rest sourced from reference TRBV5-1 and TRBJ2-5, is KAGVTQTPRYLIKTRGQQVTLSCSPISGHRSVSWYQQTPGQGLQFLFEYFSETQRNKGNFPGRFSGRQFSNSRSEMNVSTLELGDSALYLCASSSIGTTEETQYFGPGTRLLVL.

As to this clonotype: At one of its ends the junction is not consistent with the germline gene, which may arise from a read error. The chain is built from TRBV27 and TRBJ2-3; D is undetermined. Per germline, CDR1 MNHEY and CDR2 SMNVEV (reference sequence). The CDR3 totals 14 residues. The CDR3 here is CVSSVSLVGDTQYF. The CDR3 DNA reads TGTGTCAGCAGCGTTAGCCTCGTGGGAGATACGCAGTATTTT.

In this sample, this clonotype turned up once. The chain carries TRBV29-1 and TRBJ2-5; TRBD2 matches at 15 bases. This CDR3 is 15 amino acids long. J lost 5 bases, V lost 5 bases, and 6 bases had no gene match. CDR1 is SQVTM, CDR2 ANQGSEA, per germline. CDR3 loop: CSVPGLAGGHETQYF. CDR3 bases: TGCAGCGTTCCGGGACTAGCGGGGGGCCATGAGACCCAGTACTTC.

Ten or more counts support this clonotype. The chain couples TRBV7-9 to TRBJ2-1; 13 bases fit TRBD2. Losses at the gene ends were 5 bases for V and 8 bases for J; bases not matched to a gene: 12. The CDR3 totals 17 residues. Germline CDR1 and CDR2: SEHNR and FQNEAQ (reference sequence). CDR3 DNA sequence: TGTGCCAGCAGCCCCCCGTGGGGACTAGCGGGGCGGGATGAGCAGTTCTTC. Protein: CASSPPWGLAGRDEQFF. The entire variable domain, with the rest obtained from reference TRBV7-9 and TRBJ2-1, is as follows: DTGVSQNPRHKITKRGQNVTFRCDPISEHNRLYWYRQTLGQGPEFLTYFQNEAQLEKSRLLSDRFSAERPKGSFSTLEIQRTEQGDSAMYLCASSPPWGLAGRDEQFFGPGTRLTVL.

This chain uses TRBV11-1 with TRBJ2-1; D not resolved. This CDR3 is built from 14 residues. In germline, CDR1 is SGHAT, CDR2 FQDESV (reference sequence). V was shortened by 1 base and J by 6 bases, with 10 bases between the two germline ends. The CDR3 DNA is TGTGCCAGCAGCTTAGTGAGAGCGAGCAATGAGCAGTTCTTC. Its translation: CASSLVRASNEQFF.

This clonotype was found many times. The chain has TRBV28 and TRBJ2-1; either TRBD1 or TRBD2 may supply D (5 bases each). The germline V gene encodes CDR1 MDHEN and CDR2 SYDVKM. This CDR3 is built from 15 residues. V dropped 3 bases and J dropped 6 bases, with 15 bases sitting between them. CDR3 DNA: TGTGCCAGCAGTTTGGGGGATCAACGACGCAATGAGCAGTTCTTC. It specifies CASSLGDQRRNEQFF.

The chain uses TRBV28 and TRBJ1-1; D not certain. Germline lookup yields CDR1 MDHEN and CDR2 SYDVKM. The V end was cut by 5 bases, the J end by 4 bases, with 14 bases between. There are 14 residues in the CDR3. This CDR3 reads CASSTPYRSTEAFF. The CDR3 DNA follows: TGTGCCAGCAGTACCCCTTACCGAAGCACTGAAGCTTTCTTT.